Each of the 13 T cell receptor beta chains below was sequenced from the same sample in a study of T-cell memory formation after mild COVID-19. TCRdb used MiXCR to reprocess the 5' RACE reads, holding one entry per CDR3 protein. The table records hundreds of thousands of distinct CDR3 sequences, 16% of them present only once. Source material: PBMCs or a T cell subset sorted from them (not recorded which). Source of these receptors: a man aged 18 to 29 who had mild COVID-19 (a few samples of this study predate the infection). Cell type and time point are not known.

This sequence joins TRBV6-2 or TRBV6-3 and TRBJ2-7; maybe TRBD1 (5 bases). The V end lost 5 bases, the J end lost 1 base, and 18 bases lay between the germline ends. Germline V gene data show CDR1 as MNHEY and CDR2 as SVGEGT. The CDR3 is 16 amino acids. The CDR3 nucleotides read TGTGCCAGCAGTACAACCCCAGGGTTCGGGTCCTACGAGCAGTACTTC. Residues: CASSTTPGFGSYEQYF.

The chain carries TRBV30 and TRBJ1-6; D not resolved. V lost 1 base and J lost 4, with 5 bases in between. Per germline, CDR1 GTSNPN and CDR2 SVGIG (reference sequence). The CDR3 runs to 13 residues. CDR3 sequence: CAWSAKYNSPLHF. Written as DNA, the CDR3 is TGTGCCTGGAGTGCAAAGTATAATTCACCCCTCCACTTT.

The chain employs TRBV24-1 and TRBJ2-2; 8 bases align to TRBD2. V was clipped by 3 bases and J by 6 bases; unmatched bases: 8. Germline V gene data show CDR1 as KGHDR and CDR2 as SFDVKD. The CDR3 consists of 16 residues. CDR3 DNA: TGTGCCACCAGTGATGCCGGGGGGGGAGAATCCGGGGAGCTGTTTTTT. Residues: CATSDAGGGESGELFF.

This clonotype was recorded at least ten times. The chain uses TRBV5-1 and TRBJ2-3; TRBD1 might be the D (5 bases). V was clipped by 0 bases and J by 2 bases, with 10 bases between them. This CDR3 has 15 amino acids. Germline V gives CDR1 SGHRS, CDR2 YFSETQ. The CDR3 is CASSLAGRVTDTQYF. DNA for the CDR3: TGCGCCAGCAGCTTGGCCGGCAGGGTCACAGATACGCAGTATTTT.

The chain links TRBV7-8 to TRBJ1-2; weak D call: TRBD1 (6 bases). CDR1 and CDR2 from the germline V gene are SGHVS and FQNEAQ. The V and J ends lost 0 bases and 4 bases respectively, with 21 bases between them. This CDR3 spans 18 amino acids. In DNA form, the CDR3 reads TGTGCCAGCAGCTTAGCGGCGGGGGGCGCGGGGCTGGGCTATGGCTACACCTTC. It specifies CASSLAAGGAGLGYGYTF.

This clonotype was seen a handful of times. The junction shows a germline mismatch at one end, possibly a read error. The rearrangement uses TRBV7-7 and TRBJ2-3; TRBD1 matches 9 bases. This CDR3 region has 16 residues. Germline values: CDR1 SSHAT, CDR2 FNYEAQ (reference sequence). CDR3 sequence (DNA): TGTGCTAGCAGCTTAGGAACAGGGGGCTTTGGAGATACGCAGTATTTT. Protein sequence: CASSLGTGGFGDTQYF.

This clonotype was counted only a few times. The chain is built from TRBV5-1 and TRBJ2-3; tentatively, D is TRBD1 or TRBD2 (5 bases each). This CDR3 region has 14 residues. V dropped 4 bases and J dropped 6 bases, with 15 bases sitting between them. Germline-derived CDR1 and CDR2 are SGHRS and YFSETQ. CDR3 DNA sequence: TGCGCCAGCAGCCCCACCCAGGGAGCGGATACGCAGTATTTT. Translation: CASSPTQGADTQYF.

This clonotype was counted a few times. The chain is built from TRBV6-2 or TRBV6-3 and TRBJ1-2, with D possibly TRBD1 on 5 matching bases. Germline lookup yields CDR1 MNHEY and CDR2 SVGEGT. Trimming left V 6 bases short and J 0 bases short, with 20 bases between. There are 17 residues in the CDR3. CDR3 nucleotides: TGTGCCAGCAGACAGGACAAGGGCACTACATCTAACTATGGCTACACCTTC. Translated: CASRQDKGTTSNYGYTF.

This clonotype came up a few times. The rearrangement links TRBV6-2 or TRBV6-3 to TRBJ2-7, with 7 bases lining up with TRBD2. Germline V gives CDR1 MNHEY, CDR2 SVGEGT. CDR3 length: 14 amino acids. Germline trimming cut 8 bases from V and 4 bases from J; bases unmatched to any gene: 11. The CDR3 nucleotides are TGTGCCAGCGGACCACTTGGCGGGAGATACGAGCAGTACTTC. Amino acids: CASGPLGGRYEQYF.

This clonotype occurred a few times. The chain is built from TRBV5-1 and TRBJ2-3, with D possibly matching TRBD1 (5 bases). Germline CDR1 is SGHRS and CDR2 is YFSETQ. The CDR3 contains 16 residues. Trimming left V 0 bases short and J 0 bases short, with 11 bases between. The CDR3 nucleotides read TGCGCCAGCAGCTTGGGGCAGGGAAGTAGCACAGATACGCAGTATTTT. It encodes CASSLGQGSSTDTQYF. Full variable domain (rest looked up from reference TRBV5-1 and TRBJ2-3): KAGVTQTPRYLIKTRGQQVTLSCSPISGHRSVSWYQQTPGQGLQFLFEYFSETQRNKGNFPGRFSGRQFSNSRSEMNVSTLELGDSALYLCASSLGQGSSTDTQYFGPGTRLTVL.

This sequence joins TRBV4-2 and TRBJ2-2, with D uncertain. The CDR3 extends over 16 amino acids. Germline V gene data show CDR1 as LGHNA and CDR2 as YNFKEQ. V lost 1 base, J lost 7 bases, and 16 bases lay in between. DNA of the CDR3: TGTGCCAGCAGCCAAGCCCCCTCCCCTGACATCGGGGAGCTGTTTTTT. This codes for CASSQAPSPDIGELFF.

This rearrangement joins TRBV14 to TRBJ2-1; 8 nucleotides line up with TRBD2. The length of the CDR3 is 11 residues. V trimming: 8 bases; J trimming: 6 bases; junction bases outside the gene matches: 0. Germline lookup yields CDR1 SGHDN and CDR2 FVKESK. The CDR3 sequence is CASAGGNEQFF. DNA for the CDR3: TGTGCCAGCGCGGGGGGCAATGAGCAGTTCTTC.

J is TRBJ1-5 and V is TRBV6-2 or TRBV6-3; tentative D call: TRBD1 (5 bases). Germline V gene data show CDR1 as MNHEY and CDR2 as SVGEGT. The CDR3 consists of 14 residues. Trimming took 6 bases from V and 5 from J, leaving 14 bases between them. This CDR3 is CASSPQVLDQPQHF. Here the CDR3 DNA reads TGTGCCAGCAGCCCACAGGTACTAGATCAGCCCCAGCATTTT.